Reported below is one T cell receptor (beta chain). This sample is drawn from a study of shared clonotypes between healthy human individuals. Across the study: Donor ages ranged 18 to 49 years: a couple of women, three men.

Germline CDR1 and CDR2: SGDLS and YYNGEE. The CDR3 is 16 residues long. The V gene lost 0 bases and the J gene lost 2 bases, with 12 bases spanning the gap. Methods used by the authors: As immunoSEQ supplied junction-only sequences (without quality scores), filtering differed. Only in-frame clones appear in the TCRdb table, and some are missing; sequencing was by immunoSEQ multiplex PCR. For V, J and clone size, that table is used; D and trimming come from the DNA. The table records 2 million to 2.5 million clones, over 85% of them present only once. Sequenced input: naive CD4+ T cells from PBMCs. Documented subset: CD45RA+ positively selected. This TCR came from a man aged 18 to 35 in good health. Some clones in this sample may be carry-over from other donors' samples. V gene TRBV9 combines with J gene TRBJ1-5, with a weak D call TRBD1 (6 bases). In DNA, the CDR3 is TGTGCCAGCAGCGTAGGAGGGGGGAATGGCAATCAGCCCCAGCATTTT. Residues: CASSVGGGNGNQPQHF.